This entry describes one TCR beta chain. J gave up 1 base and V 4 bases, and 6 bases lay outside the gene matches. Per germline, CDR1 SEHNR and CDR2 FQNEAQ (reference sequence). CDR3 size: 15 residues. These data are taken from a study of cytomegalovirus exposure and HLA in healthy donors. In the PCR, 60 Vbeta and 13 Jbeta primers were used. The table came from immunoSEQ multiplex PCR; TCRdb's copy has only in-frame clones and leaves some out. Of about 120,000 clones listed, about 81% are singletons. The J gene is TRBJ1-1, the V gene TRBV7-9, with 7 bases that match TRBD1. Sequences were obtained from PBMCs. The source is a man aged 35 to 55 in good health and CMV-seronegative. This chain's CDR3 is CASSSRTGSNTEAFF. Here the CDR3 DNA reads TGTGCCAGCAGCTCCAGGACAGGATCGAACACTGAAGCTTTCTTT. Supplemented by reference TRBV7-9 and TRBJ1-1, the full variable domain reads DTGVSQNPRHKITKRGQNVTFRCDPISEHNRLYWYRQTLGQGPEFLTYFQNEAQLEKSRLLSDRFSAERPKGSFSTLEIQRTEQGDSAMYLCASSSRTGSNTEAFFGQGTRLTVV.